This TCR beta chain was sequenced in a study of T cell responses to AZD1222 COVID-19 vaccine. Trimming took off 4 bases at V and 1 base at J, with 6 bases between the two ends. CDR3 length: 13 amino acids. Germline CDR1 reads LNHDA; CDR2 reads SQIVND (reference sequence). Assay: immunoSEQ multiplex PCR; the TCRdb copy retains only in-frame clones and omits some. The sample lists about 190,000 clones; more than 75% were seen once. In the case of this clone: Its specificity is unknown.

The study, taken as a whole, reports: Seropositive status at baseline applied to only six AZD1222 recipients.

This specimen consisted of peripheral blood, obtained on day 0 of MenACWY control vaccination. The chain carries TRBV19 and TRBJ2-3, with D uncertain. This sequence originates from an adult in good health. The CDR3 DNA reads TGTGCCAGTAGTACCACACGCACAGATACGCAGTATTTT. Its translation: CASSTTRTDTQYF.